Each of the 5 T cell receptor beta chains below was sequenced from the same sample in a study of OX40 agonist ivuxolimab in advanced cancers. Libraries were prepared by immunoSEQ multiplex PCR; TCRdb keeps only in-frame clonotypes and omits some of them. The sample consists of roughly 97,000 clones, around 90% of them appearing once. Specimen: CD4+ or CD8+ T cells sorted from blood, collected in a trial of the OX40 agonist ivuxolimab. Receptors originate from an adult with an advanced solid tumor such as melanoma, head and neck, liver or kidney cancer.

CDR3 bases: TGTGCCTGGAGTCCCCTGGGGACAGGGGTCTACGAGCAGTACTTC. It is translated as CAWSPLGTGVYEQYF. V and J are TRBV30 and TRBJ2-7; 10 nucleotides align to TRBD1. V shed 2 bases and J 3 bases; nucleotides not matched to a gene: 7. Germline lookup yields CDR1 GTSNPN and CDR2 SVGIG (reference sequence). The CDR3 sequence is 15 residues long.

J is TRBJ2-1 and V is TRBV15; unclear D gene. The germline V gene has CDR1 LNHNV and CDR2 YYDKDF (reference sequence). This CDR3 is built from 15 residues. V was trimmed by 0 bases and J by 0 bases, leaving 6 bases between them. CDR3 DNA sequence: TGTGCCACCAGCAGAGAAAGGAGCTCCTACAATGAGCAGTTCTTC. Its protein product is CATSRERSSYNEQFF.

The rearrangement links TRBV19 to TRBJ2-3; the D call may be TRBD1 or TRBD2 (5 bases each). The ends were cut back, 7 bases at V and 1 base at J, with 18 bases in the middle. The CDR3 runs to 16 residues. CDR1 and CDR2 (germline): LNHDA, SQIVND (reference sequence). The CDR3 spells CASKKGWGFGTDTQYF. In nucleotides, the CDR3 is TGTGCCAGTAAAAAGGGGTGGGGGTTCGGCACAGATACGCAGTATTTT.

The chain couples TRBV6-5 to TRBJ2-3; maybe TRBD1 (6 bases). V dropped 2 bases and J dropped 1 base, with 10 bases sitting between them. The CDR3 length is 15 residues. Germline V CDR1 and CDR2: MNHEY, SVGAGI. The CDR3 DNA reads TGTGCCAGCAGTTACGGGAAGGGGGGCACAGATACGCAGTATTTT. Amino acids: CASSYGKGGTDTQYF.

The chain carries TRBV28 and TRBJ2-7, with 7 positions matching TRBD2. The CDR3 sequence is 15 residues long. V was pared by 0 bases and J by 2 bases, with 4 bases of the junction left unmatched. Germline loops: CDR1 MDHEN, CDR2 SYDVKM. As DNA, the CDR3 is TGTGCCAGCAGTTTATGGGGACGGGGGGCCTACGAGCAGTACTTC. It is translated as CASSLWGRGAYEQYF.